This record concerns one T cell receptor (beta chain) sequence. As yet, its antigen is unknown. This record belongs to a study of blood T cells in healthy people across ages. Overall study findings and caveats: Per million T cells, TCR beta diversity dropped about linearly as age rose. Shifts in expanded clonotypes may have been confounded by donor CMV status, which was unknown.

With a J-beta primer mix and a sample-barcoded 5' primer, a second PCR ran about 7 to 11 cycles. TCRdb re-analysed the 5' RACE reads in MiXCR, keeping a single row per CDR3 protein. The sample has about 1.4 million distinct CDR3 sequences, roughly 59% seen once. Germline CDR1 is MGHRA and CDR2 is YSYEKL. The CDR3 is 16 residues long. V gave up 0 bases and J gave up 6 bases, with 18 bases separating them. The sample consisted of blood. The chain is built from TRBV4-1 and TRBJ2-7, with D perhaps matching TRBD2 (6 bases). This receptor was identified in a man aged 18 to 30 in good health. The DNA of the CDR3 is TGCGCCAGCAGCCAAGATTTCTTGACAGACGGGGGCGAGCAGTACTTC. Amino acids: CASSQDFLTDGGEQYF.